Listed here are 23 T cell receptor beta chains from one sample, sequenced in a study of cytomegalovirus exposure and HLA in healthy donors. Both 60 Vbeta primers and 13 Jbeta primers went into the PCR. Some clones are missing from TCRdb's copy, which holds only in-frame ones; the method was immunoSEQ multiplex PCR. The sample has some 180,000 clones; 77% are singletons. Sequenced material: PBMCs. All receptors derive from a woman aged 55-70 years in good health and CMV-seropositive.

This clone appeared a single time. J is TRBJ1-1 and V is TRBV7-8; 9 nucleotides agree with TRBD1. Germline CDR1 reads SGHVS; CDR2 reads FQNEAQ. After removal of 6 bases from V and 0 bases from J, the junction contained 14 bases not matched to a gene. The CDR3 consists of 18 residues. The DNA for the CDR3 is TGTGCCAGCAGACCTCGATACGGGACAGGGAGGTTGAACACTGAAGCTTTCTTT. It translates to CASRPRYGTGRLNTEAFF.

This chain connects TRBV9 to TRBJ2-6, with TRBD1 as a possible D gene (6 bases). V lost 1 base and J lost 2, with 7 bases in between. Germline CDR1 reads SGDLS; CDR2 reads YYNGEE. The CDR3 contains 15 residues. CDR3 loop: CASSVSGAGANVLTF. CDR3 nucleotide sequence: TGTGCCAGCAGCGTATCAGGGGCTGGGGCCAACGTCCTGACTTTC.

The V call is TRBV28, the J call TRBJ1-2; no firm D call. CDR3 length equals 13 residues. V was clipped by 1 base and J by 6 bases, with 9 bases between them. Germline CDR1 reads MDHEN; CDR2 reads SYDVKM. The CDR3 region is CASSLSAQNGYTF. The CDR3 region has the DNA TGTGCCAGCAGTTTATCAGCACAGAATGGCTACACCTTC.

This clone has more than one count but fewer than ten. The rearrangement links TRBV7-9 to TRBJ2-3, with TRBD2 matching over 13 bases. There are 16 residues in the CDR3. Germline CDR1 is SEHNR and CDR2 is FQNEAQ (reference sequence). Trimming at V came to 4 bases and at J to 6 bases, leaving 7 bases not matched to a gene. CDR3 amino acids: CASSYRTSGRSDTQYF. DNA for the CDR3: TGTGCCAGCAGCTACAGGACTAGCGGGAGAAGCGATACGCAGTATTTT.

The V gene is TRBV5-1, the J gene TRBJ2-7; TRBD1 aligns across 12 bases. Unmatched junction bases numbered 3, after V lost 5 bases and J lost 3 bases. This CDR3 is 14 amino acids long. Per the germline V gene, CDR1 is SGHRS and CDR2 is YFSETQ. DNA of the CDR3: TGCGCCAGCAGAGGGACAGGGGGCTTCTACGAGCAGTACTTC. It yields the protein CASRGTGGFYEQYF.

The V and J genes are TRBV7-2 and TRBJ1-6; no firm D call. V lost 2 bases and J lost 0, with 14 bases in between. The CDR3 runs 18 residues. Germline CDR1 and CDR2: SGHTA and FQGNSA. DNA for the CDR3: TGTGCCAGCAGCTTAAGTCGTCAGGCGAGCTCCTATAATTCACCCCTCCACTTT. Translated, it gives CASSLSRQASSYNSPLHF.

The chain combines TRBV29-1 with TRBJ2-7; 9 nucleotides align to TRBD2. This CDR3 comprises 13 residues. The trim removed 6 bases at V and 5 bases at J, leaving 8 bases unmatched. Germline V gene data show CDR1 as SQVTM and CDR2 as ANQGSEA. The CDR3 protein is CSVGGLARDEQYF. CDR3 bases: TGCAGCGTGGGAGGACTAGCGCGGGACGAGCAGTACTTC.

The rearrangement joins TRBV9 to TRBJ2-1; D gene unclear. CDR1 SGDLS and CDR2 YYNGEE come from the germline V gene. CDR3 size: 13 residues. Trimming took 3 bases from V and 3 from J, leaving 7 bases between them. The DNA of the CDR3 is TGTGCCAGCAGCGACCGGGTCTACAATGAGCAGTTCTTC. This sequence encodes CASSDRVYNEQFF.

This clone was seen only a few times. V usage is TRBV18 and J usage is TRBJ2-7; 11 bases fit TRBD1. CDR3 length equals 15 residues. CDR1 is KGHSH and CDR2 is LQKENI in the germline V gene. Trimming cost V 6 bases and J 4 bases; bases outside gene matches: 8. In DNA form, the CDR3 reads TGTGCCAGCTCCCCTCCGGGACAGGGGGAATACGAGCAGTACTTC. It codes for CASSPPGQGEYEQYF.

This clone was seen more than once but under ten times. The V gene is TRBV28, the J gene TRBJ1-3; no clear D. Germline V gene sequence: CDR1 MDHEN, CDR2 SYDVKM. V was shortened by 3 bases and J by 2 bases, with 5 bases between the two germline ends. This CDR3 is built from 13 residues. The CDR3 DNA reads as TGTGCCAGCAGTTTGGTAGCTGGAAACACCATATATTTT. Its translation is CASSLVAGNTIYF.

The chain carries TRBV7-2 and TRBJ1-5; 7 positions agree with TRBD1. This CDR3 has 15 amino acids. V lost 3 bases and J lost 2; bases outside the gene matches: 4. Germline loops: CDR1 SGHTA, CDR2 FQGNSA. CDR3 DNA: TGTGCCAGCAGCTTGGAAGGACAGGGCAATCAGCCCCAGCATTTT. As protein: CASSLEGQGNQPQHF.

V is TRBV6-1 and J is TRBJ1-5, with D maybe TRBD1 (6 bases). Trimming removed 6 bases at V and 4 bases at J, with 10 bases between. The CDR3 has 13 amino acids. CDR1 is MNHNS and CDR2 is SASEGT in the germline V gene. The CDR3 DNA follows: TGTGCCAGCAGGGGGACATTTAATCAGCCCCAGCATTTT. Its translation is CASRGTFNQPQHF.

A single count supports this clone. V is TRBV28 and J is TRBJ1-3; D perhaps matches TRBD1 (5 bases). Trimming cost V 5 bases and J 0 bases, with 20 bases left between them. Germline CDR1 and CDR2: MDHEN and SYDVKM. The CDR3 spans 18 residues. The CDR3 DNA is TGTGCCAGCAGTAATGAAAGGGACTCAATTAGCTCTGGAAACACCATATATTTT. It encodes CASSNERDSISSGNTIYF.

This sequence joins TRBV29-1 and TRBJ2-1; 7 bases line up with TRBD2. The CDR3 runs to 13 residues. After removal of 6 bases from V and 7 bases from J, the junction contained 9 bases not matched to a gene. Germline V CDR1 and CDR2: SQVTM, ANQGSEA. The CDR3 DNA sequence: TGCAGCGTCGGGGGGAGGGCCATGAATGAGCAGTTCTTC. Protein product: CSVGGRAMNEQFF.

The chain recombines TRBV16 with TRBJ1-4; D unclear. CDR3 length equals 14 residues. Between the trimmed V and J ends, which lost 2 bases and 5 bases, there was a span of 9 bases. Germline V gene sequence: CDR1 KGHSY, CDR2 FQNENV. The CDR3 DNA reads TGTGCCAGCAGCCAACTCGTGGCAAATGAAAAACTGTTTTTT. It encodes CASSQLVANEKLFF.

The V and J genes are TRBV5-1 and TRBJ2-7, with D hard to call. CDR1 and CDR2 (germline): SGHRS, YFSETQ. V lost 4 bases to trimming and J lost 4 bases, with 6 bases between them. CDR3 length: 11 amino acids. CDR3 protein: CASSLEYEQYF. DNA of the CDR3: TGCGCCAGCAGCCTAGAATACGAGCAGTACTTC. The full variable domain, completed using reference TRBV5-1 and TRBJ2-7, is KAGVTQTPRYLIKTRGQQVTLSCSPISGHRSVSWYQQTPGQGLQFLFEYFSETQRNKGNFPGRFSGRQFSNSRSEMNVSTLELGDSALYLCASSLEYEQYFGPGTRLTVT.

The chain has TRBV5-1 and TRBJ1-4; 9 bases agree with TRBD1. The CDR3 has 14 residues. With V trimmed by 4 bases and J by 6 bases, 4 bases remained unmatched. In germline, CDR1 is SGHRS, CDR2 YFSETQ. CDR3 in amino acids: CASSPGQGYEKLFF. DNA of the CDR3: TGCGCCAGCAGCCCGGGACAGGGTTATGAAAAACTGTTTTTT.

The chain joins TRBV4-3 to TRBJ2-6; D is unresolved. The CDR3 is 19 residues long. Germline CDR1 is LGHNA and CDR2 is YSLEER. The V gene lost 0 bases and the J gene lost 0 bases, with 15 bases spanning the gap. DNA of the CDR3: TGCGCCAGCAGCCAAGATGGCCTGAGCAGACTCTCTGGGGCCAACGTCCTGACTTTC. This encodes CASSQDGLSRLSGANVLTF.

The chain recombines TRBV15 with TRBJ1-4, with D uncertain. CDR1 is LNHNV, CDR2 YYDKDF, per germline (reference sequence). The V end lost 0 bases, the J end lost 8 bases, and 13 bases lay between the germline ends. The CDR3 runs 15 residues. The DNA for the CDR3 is TGTGCCACCAGCAGAGATCCGGGGAAGGGCGAAAAACTGTTTTTT. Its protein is CATSRDPGKGEKLFF.

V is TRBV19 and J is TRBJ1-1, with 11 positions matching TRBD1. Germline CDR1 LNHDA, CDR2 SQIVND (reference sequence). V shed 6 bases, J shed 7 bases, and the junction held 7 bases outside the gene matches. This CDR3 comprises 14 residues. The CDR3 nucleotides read TGTGCCAGTAGACCCCGGGGACAGGGGGTTGAAGCTTTCTTT. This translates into CASRPRGQGVEAFF. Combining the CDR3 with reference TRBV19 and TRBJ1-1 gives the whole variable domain DGGITQSPKYLFRKEGQNVTLSCEQNLNHDAMYWYRQDPGQGLRLIYYSQIVNDFQKGDIAEGYSVSREKKESFPLTVTSAQKNPTAFYLCASRPRGQGVEAFFGQGTRLTVV.

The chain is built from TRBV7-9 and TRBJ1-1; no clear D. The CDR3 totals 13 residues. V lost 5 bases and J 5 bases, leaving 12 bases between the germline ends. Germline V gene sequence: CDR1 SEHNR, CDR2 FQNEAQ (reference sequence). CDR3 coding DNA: TGTGCCAGCAGCCGGGAGGAGGGAACTGAAGCTTTCTTT. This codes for CASSREEGTEAFF.

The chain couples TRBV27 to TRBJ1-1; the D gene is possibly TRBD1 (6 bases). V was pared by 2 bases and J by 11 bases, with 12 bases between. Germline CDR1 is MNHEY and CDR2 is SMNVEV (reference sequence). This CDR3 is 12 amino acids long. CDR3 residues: CASSLPRGVAFF. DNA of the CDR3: TGTGCCAGCAGTTTACCCAGGGGAGTGGCTTTCTTT.

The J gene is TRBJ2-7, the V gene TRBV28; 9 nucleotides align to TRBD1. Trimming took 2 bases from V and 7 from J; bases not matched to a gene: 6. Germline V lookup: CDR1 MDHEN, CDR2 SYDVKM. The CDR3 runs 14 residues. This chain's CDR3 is CASSLPGQGREQYF. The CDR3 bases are TGTGCCAGCAGTTTACCCGGACAGGGGAGAGAGCAGTACTTC.